This entry lists 23 T cell receptor beta chains sequenced from one sample in a study of T cell repertoires in cytomegalovirus infection. TCRdb re-called the reads with MiXCR, one entry per CDR3 protein. The sample lists roughly 640,000 distinct CDR3 sequences, 20% to 30% seen once, with under 8.5% in the top ten. The source material was CD8+ T cells from PBMCs. The receptors originated from a human donor in good health (CMV status not recorded). Some clones in this sample may be carry-over from other donors' samples.

This clonotype was recorded many times. The chain is built from TRBV7-9 and TRBJ2-7, with D possibly being TRBD1 or TRBD2 (5 bases each). Germline CDR1 and CDR2: SEHNR and FQNEAQ (reference sequence). The V and J ends lost 1 base and 1 base respectively, with 11 bases between them. This CDR3 contains 15 residues. The chain's CDR3 is CASSLVLGESYEQYF. The CDR3 DNA follows: TGTGCCAGCAGCTTAGTCTTGGGGGAATCCTACGAGCAGTACTTC.

The V gene is TRBV20-1, the J gene TRBJ1-5; D uncertain. Germline CDR1 is DFQATT and CDR2 is SNEGSKA (reference sequence). CDR3 length: 15 amino acids. V lost 6 bases to trimming and J lost 0 bases, with 15 bases between them. The CDR3 DNA follows: TGCAGTGCCAAAGCTGGCTCTTATAGCAATCAGCCCCAGCATTTT. Translated: CSAKAGSYSNQPQHF.

There are a few counts of this clonotype. The rearrangement links TRBV6-6 to TRBJ1-5, with D possibly being TRBD1 (5 bases). V was clipped by 0 bases and J by 9 bases, with 15 bases between them. The CDR3 consists of 15 residues. Per the germline V gene, CDR1 is MNHNY and CDR2 is SVGAGI (reference sequence). The CDR3 DNA sequence: TGTGCCAGCAGTTACTCGACCGGGGCCCTTTGGCCCCAGCATTTT. It specifies CASSYSTGALWPQHF.

This clonotype was seen a handful of times. J is TRBJ1-1 and V is TRBV7-9; D possibly corresponds to TRBD1 (5 bases). The CDR3 runs to 15 residues. Per germline, CDR1 SEHNR and CDR2 FQNEAQ (reference sequence). V was pared by 3 bases and J by 1 base, with 12 bases between. The chain's CDR3 is CASSFPGPSNTEAFF. CDR3 coding DNA: TGTGCCAGCAGCTTTCCGGGACCGTCGAACACTGAAGCTTTCTTT.

The CDR3: CASSASTLARGVLDEQFF. The DNA of the CDR3 is TGTGCCAGCAGCGCCTCCACACTAGCCCGGGGGGTCTTAGATGAGCAGTTCTTC. This chain uses TRBV9 with TRBJ2-1, with 7 nucleotides matching TRBD2. Trimming cost V 3 bases and J 8 bases; bases outside gene matches: 20. CDR1 is SGDLS and CDR2 is YYNGEE in the germline V gene. The CDR3 runs to 18 residues.

Comment on this clonotype: The germline gene is not matched at one end of the junction; a read error may be the cause. The chain uses TRBV12-3 or TRBV12-4 and TRBJ2-7; D is ambiguous. The CDR3 extends over 13 amino acids. CDR3 sequence reads: CASSWVASYEQYF. CDR3 DNA: TGTGCCAGTAGTTGGGTCGCAAGCTACGAGCAGTACTTC.

This clonotype was seen more than once but under ten times. V is TRBV5-6 and J is TRBJ1-1, with D perhaps TRBD1 (6 bases). The CDR3 covers 13 residues. V gave up 4 bases and J gave up 7 bases, with 14 bases separating them. Germline assignment: CDR1 SGHDT and CDR2 YYEEEE. The CDR3 region is CASSPTGSYEAFF. In DNA form, the CDR3 reads TGTGCCAGCAGCCCGACAGGATCCTATGAAGCTTTCTTT. The variable domain in full, with the rest retrieved from reference TRBV5-6 and TRBJ1-1, is DAGVTQSPTHLIKTRGQQVTLRCSPKSGHDTVSWYQQALGQGPQFIFQYYEEEERQRGNFPDRFSGHQFPNYSSELNVNALLLGDSALYLCASSPTGSYEAFFGQGTRLTVV.

The rearrangement joins TRBV4-2 to TRBJ2-7; D is undetermined. CDR3 size: 13 residues. With 3 bases removed from V and 3 bases from J, the gap between germline ends came to 9 bases. Germline V lookup: CDR1 LGHNA, CDR2 YNFKEQ. In DNA, the CDR3 is TGTGCCAGCAGCCACCCCTATGACTACGAGCAGTACTTC. This codes for CASSHPYDYEQYF.

This clonotype has just one count. A read error is possible here, since a much larger clone lies one base away. V usage is TRBV2 and J usage is TRBJ1-1; no clear D. The germline CDR1 and CDR2 sequences are SNHLY and FYNNEI. Trimming pared 6 bases from V and 3 bases from J, leaving 14 bases between. The CDR3 totals 14 residues. CDR3 DNA sequence: TGTGCCAGCAGAATGGGTTTTTCAGACACTGAAGCTTTCTTT. It codes for CASRMGFSDTEAFF.

The table lists this clonotype with a count of one. Germline is not matched at one junction end, which may reflect a read error. The chain joins TRBV12-3 or TRBV12-4 to TRBJ2-2; the match to TRBD2 covers 12 bases. The CDR3 is made up of 17 amino acids. CDR3 sequence (DNA): TGTGTCAGCACCCCTCTAGCGGGGGGGCCGAGCACCGGGGAGCTGTTTTTT. Its translation: CVSTPLAGGPSTGELFF.

The rearrangement links TRBV20-1 to TRBJ2-1; 8 bases line up with TRBD2. J gave up 5 bases and V 6 bases, and 15 bases lay outside the gene matches. The CDR3 runs to 16 residues. CDR1 and CDR2 from the germline V gene are DFQATT and SNEGSKA (reference sequence). CDR3 in amino acids: CSATSPAGVWDNEQFF. The CDR3, as DNA: TGCAGTGCCACATCACCAGCGGGGGTATGGGACAATGAGCAGTTCTTC.

This chain uses TRBV4-3 with TRBJ1-2; possible D gene TRBD1, 5 bases. CDR1 and CDR2 (germline): LGHNA, YSLEER. V gave up 4 bases and J gave up 3 bases, with 18 bases separating them. This CDR3 spans 16 amino acids. CDR3: CASSPTLGGRYYGYTF. The CDR3 region has the DNA TGCGCCAGCAGCCCAACTCTCGGGGGGAGATACTATGGCTACACCTTC.

In this sample, this clonotype turned up many times. V gene TRBV27 combines with J gene TRBJ2-2; weak D call: TRBD2 (6 bases). The ends were cut back, 6 bases at V and 1 base at J, with 12 bases in the middle. Per germline, CDR1 MNHEY and CDR2 SMNVEV (reference sequence). The CDR3 sequence is 15 residues long. CDR3 in amino acids: CASRTGTLNTGELFF. The CDR3 region has the DNA TGTGCCAGCAGAACCGGGACTCTGAACACCGGGGAGCTGTTTTTT.

This clonotype was counted at least ten times. The genes are TRBV7-9 and TRBJ1-2, with 8 bases matching TRBD1. Germline V CDR1 and CDR2: SEHNR, FQNEAQ (reference sequence). The CDR3 has 15 amino acids. The V gene end was trimmed by 5 bases and the J gene end by 4 bases; junction bases not matched to a gene: 9. This CDR3 is CASSNRGQGAYGYTF. The CDR3 region has the DNA TGTGCCAGCAGCAATCGTGGACAGGGCGCCTATGGCTACACCTTC.

The V gene is TRBV5-1, the J gene TRBJ1-1; D perhaps matches TRBD1 (5 bases). Germline loops: CDR1 SGHRS, CDR2 YFSETQ. This CDR3 is built from 15 residues. Trimming left V 7 bases short and J 3 bases short, with 19 bases between. The CDR3, as DNA: TGCGCCAGCGGTAAAACAGGAGAGTATGACACTGAAGCTTTCTTT. Translating it yields CASGKTGEYDTEAFF.

This CDR3 reads CASSLDRGPVNYGYTF. The CDR3 DNA reads TGTGCCAGCAGTCTGGACAGGGGGCCCGTCAACTATGGCTACACCTTC. This chain links TRBV25-1 with TRBJ1-2; 11 nucleotides align to TRBD1. J was trimmed by 2 bases and V by 5 bases; bases with no gene match: 7. This CDR3 spans 16 amino acids. Germline values: CDR1 MGHDK, CDR2 SYGVNS.

The chain links TRBV6-2 or TRBV6-3 to TRBJ2-7; D uncertain. Trimming cost V 1 base and J 1 base, with 11 bases left between them. The CDR3 consists of 15 residues. The V gene's germline CDR1 is MNHEY and CDR2 SVGEGT. CDR3 residues: CASSYLAGPSYEQYV. CDR3 sequence (DNA): TGTGCCAGCAGTTACTTGGCCGGACCATCCTACGAGCAGTACGTC.

The V gene is TRBV6-2 or TRBV6-3, the J gene TRBJ2-3; tentative D call: TRBD2 (5 bases). The CDR3 is 17 residues long. Germline lookup yields CDR1 MNHEY and CDR2 SVGEGT. Deletions cut 6 bases from V and 2 bases from J, with 21 bases between. CDR3 coding DNA: TGTGCCAGCAGGACTAACTCGAGAACCTGGGACACAGATACGCAGTATTTT. The encoded protein is CASRTNSRTWDTDTQYF.

This clonotype was observed many times. The chain couples TRBV28 to TRBJ2-5; the D gene is possibly TRBD1 (5 bases). The CDR3 runs 13 residues. V gave up 2 bases and J gave up 3 bases, with 7 bases separating them. Germline V gene lookup returns CDR1 MDHEN and CDR2 SYDVKM. In nucleotides, the CDR3 is TGTGCCAGCAGTTTAGTCAGGGAAGAGACCCAGTACTTC. Protein: CASSLVREETQYF.

This clonotype has at least ten counts. The J gene is TRBJ2-7, the V gene TRBV7-6; no clear D gene. Trimming left V 1 base short and J 5 bases short, with 12 bases between. This CDR3 is built from 14 residues. The germline V gene has CDR1 SGHVS and CDR2 FNYEAQ. This CDR3 reads CASSLGPVGNEQYV. The CDR3, as DNA: TGTGCCAGCAGCTTAGGCCCCGTGGGGAACGAGCAGTACGTC.

Only a few counts were recorded for this clonotype. The chain is built from TRBV6-5 and TRBJ1-1; a possible D gene is TRBD1 (5 bases). Germline V lookup: CDR1 MNHEY, CDR2 SVGAGI. The CDR3 totals 19 residues. The V end lost 0 bases, the J end lost 3 bases, and 23 bases lay between the germline ends. The DNA of the CDR3 is TGTGCCAGCAGTTACTCGATTGTATCTCTCTCAGGGAGGGACACTGAAGCTTTCTTT. Amino acid sequence: CASSYSIVSLSGRDTEAFF.

This clonotype turned up a few times. The genes are TRBV14 and TRBJ2-7; weak D call: TRBD2 (6 bases). Germline CDR1 reads SGHDN; CDR2 reads FVKESK. CDR3 length: 15 amino acids. Trimming cost V 1 base and J 2 bases, with 12 bases left between them. The CDR3, as DNA: TGTGCCAGCAGCCAAGGGAGGGGCTCAACCTACGAGCAGTACTTC. Its translation is CASSQGRGSTYEQYF.

This clonotype showed up just a few times. The genes are TRBV28 and TRBJ1-5, with 8 bases that match TRBD1. Germline CDR1 reads MDHEN; CDR2 reads SYDVKM. This CDR3 is built from 14 residues. Trimming took 5 bases from V and 5 from J; bases not matched to a gene: 5. The CDR3 nucleotides are TGTGCCAGCAGTGGCGGGACAGGTTATCAGCCCCAGCATTTT. Translation: CASSGGTGYQPQHF.